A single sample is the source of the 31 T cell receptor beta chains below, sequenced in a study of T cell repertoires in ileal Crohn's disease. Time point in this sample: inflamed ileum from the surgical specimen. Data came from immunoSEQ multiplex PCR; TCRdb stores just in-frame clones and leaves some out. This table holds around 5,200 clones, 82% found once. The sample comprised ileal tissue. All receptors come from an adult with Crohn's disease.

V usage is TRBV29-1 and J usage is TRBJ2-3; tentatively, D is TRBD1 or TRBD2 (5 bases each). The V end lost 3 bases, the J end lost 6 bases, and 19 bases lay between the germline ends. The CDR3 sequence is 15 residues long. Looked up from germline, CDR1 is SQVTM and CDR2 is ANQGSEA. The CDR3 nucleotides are TGCAGCGTTGACGGGGCGCTGGGTAATTGGGATACGCAGTATTTT. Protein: CSVDGALGNWDTQYF.

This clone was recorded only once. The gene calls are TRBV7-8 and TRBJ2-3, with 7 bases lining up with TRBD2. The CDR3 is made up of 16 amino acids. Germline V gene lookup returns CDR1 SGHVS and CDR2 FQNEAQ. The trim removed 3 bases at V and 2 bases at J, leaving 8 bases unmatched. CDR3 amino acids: CASSFLPGGSTDTQYF. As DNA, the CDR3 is TGTGCCAGCAGCTTTTTGCCCGGGGGGTCCACAGATACGCAGTATTTT.

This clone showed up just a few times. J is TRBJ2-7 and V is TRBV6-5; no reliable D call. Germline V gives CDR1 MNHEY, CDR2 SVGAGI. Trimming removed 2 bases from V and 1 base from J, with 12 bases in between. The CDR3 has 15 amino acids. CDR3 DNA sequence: TGTGCCAGCAGTTACGCCGGAGCTGGATCCTACGAGCAGTACTTC. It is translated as CASSYAGAGSYEQYF.

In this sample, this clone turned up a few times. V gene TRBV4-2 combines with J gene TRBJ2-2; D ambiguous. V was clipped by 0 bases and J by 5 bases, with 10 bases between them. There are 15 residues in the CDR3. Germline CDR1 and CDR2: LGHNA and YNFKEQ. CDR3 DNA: TGTGCCAGCAGCCAAGAGTATATGGGAACCGGGGAGCTGTTTTTT. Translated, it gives CASSQEYMGTGELFF.

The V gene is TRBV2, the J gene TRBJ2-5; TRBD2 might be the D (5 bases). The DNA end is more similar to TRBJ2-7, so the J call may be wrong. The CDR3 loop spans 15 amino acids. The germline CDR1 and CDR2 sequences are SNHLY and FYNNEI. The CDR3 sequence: CASKLDGSSSYEQYF. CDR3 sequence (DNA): TGTGCCAGCAAACTAGACGGGTCCTCCTCCTACGAGCAGTACTTC.

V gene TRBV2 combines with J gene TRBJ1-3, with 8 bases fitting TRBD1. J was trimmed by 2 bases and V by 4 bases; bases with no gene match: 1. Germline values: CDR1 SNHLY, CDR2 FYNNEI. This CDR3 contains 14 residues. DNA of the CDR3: TGTGCCAGCAGTGGGACAGGGACTGGAAACACCATATATTTT. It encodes CASSGTGTGNTIYF.

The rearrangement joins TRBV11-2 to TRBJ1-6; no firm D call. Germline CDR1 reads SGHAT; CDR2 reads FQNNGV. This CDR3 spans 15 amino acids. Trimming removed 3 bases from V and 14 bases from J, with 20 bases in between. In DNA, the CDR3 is TGTGCCAGCAGCTTTTCCCGGGCCGTCGCAACAGCCCTCCACTTT. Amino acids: CASSFSRAVATALHF.

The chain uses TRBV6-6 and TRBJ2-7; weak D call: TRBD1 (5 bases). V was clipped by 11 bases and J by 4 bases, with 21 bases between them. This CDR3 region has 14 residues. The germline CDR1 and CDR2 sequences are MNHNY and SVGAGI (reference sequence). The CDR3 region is CAFKKDSTGYEQYF. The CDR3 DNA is TGTGCCTTCAAGAAAGACAGCACTGGGTACGAGCAGTACTTC.

In DNA form, the CDR3 reads TGTGCCAGCAGCCACGGGGTTAGCGGGAGCTACGAGCAGTACTTC. It specifies CASSHGVSGSYEQYF. The chain couples TRBV4-2 to TRBJ2-7, with TRBD2 identical over 9 bases. J lost 3 bases, V lost 3 bases, and 6 bases had no gene match. CDR3 size: 15 residues. CDR1 is LGHNA, CDR2 YNFKEQ, per germline.

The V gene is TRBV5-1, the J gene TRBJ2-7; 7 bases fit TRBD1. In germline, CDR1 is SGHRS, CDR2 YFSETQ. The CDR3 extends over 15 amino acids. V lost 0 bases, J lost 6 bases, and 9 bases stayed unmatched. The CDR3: CASSLVTGRQGEQYF. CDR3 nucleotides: TGCGCCAGCAGCTTGGTGACAGGGAGACAGGGCGAGCAGTACTTC.

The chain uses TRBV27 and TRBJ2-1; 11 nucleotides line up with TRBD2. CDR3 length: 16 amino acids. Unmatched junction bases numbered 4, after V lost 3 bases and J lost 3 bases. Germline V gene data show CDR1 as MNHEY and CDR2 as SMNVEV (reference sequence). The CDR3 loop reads CASSLGLAEDYNEQFF. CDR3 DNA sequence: TGTGCCAGCAGTTTGGGACTAGCGGAAGACTACAATGAGCAGTTCTTC.

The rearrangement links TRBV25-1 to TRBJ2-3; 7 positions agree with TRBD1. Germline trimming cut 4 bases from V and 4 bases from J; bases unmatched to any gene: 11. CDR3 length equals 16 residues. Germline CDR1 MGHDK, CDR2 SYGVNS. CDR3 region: CASSATGDESPDTQYF. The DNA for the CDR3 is TGTGCCAGCAGTGCCACAGGGGATGAGAGCCCAGATACGCAGTATTTT.

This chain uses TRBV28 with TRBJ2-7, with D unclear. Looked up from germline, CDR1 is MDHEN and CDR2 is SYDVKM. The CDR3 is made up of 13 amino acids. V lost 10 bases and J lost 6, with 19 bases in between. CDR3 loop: CATTPGPRLEQYF. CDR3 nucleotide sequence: TGTGCCACCACCCCCGGTCCTAGACTCGAGCAGTACTTC. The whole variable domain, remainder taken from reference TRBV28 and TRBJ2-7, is DVKVTQSSRYLVKRTGEKVFLECVQDMDHENMFWYRQDPGLGLRLIYFSYDVKMKEKGDIPEGYSVSREKKERFSLILESASTNQTSMYLCATTPGPRLEQYFGPGTRLTVT.

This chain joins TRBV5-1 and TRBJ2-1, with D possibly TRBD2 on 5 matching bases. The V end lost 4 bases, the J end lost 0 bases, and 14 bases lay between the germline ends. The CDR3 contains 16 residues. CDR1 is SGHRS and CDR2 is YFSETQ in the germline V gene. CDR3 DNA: TGCGCCAGCAGCACGGGGAACTCCATCTCCTACAATGAGCAGTTCTTC. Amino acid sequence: CASSTGNSISYNEQFF.

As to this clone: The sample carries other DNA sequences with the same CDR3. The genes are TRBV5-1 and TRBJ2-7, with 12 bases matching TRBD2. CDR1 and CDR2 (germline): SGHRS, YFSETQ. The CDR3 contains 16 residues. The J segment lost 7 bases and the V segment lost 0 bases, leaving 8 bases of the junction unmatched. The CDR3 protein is CASSLGLAGGGSEQYF. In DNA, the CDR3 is TGCGCCAGCAGCTTGGGGCTAGCGGGAGGGGGTAGTGAGCAGTACTTC.

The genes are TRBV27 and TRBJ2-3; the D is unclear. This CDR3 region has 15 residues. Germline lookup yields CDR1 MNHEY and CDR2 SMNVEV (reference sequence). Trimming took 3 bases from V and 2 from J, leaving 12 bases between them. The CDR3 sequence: CASSFQTRPTDTQYF. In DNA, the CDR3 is TGTGCCAGCAGTTTCCAGACCAGACCCACAGATACGCAGTATTTT.

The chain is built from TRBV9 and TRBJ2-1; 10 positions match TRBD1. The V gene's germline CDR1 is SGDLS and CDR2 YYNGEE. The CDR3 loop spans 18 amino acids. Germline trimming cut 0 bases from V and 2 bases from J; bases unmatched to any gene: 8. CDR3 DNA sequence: TGTGCCAGCAGCGTAGAAGCCGGACAGGGGGGACCCTACAATGAGCAGTTCTTC. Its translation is CASSVEAGQGGPYNEQFF.

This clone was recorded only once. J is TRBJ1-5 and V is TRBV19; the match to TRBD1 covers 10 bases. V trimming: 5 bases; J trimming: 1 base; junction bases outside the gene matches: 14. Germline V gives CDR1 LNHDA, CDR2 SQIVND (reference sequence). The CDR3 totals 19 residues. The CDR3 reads CASSPRQGASRQSNQPQHF. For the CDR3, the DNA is TGTGCCAGTAGTCCTAGACAGGGGGCCTCTCGACAAAGCAATCAGCCCCAGCATTTT.

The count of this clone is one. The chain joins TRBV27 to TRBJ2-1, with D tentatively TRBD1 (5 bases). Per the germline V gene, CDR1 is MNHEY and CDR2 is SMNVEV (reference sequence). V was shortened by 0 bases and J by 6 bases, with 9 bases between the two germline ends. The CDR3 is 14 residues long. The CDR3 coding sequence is TGTGCCAGCAGTTTATCCAGGGTTTCCAATGAGCAGTTCTTC. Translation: CASSLSRVSNEQFF.

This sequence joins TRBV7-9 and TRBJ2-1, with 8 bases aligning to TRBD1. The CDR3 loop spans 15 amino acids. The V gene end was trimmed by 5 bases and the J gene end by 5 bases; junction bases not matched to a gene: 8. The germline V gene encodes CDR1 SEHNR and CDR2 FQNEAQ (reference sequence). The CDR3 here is CASSRDRGGHNEQFF. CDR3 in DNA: TGTGCCAGCAGCCGTGACAGGGGAGGACACAATGAGCAGTTCTTC.

The CDR3 here is CASSVHTDTGELFF. CDR3 DNA sequence: TGTGCCAGCAGTGTCCATACTGACACCGGGGAGCTGTTTTTT. The chain couples TRBV28 to TRBJ2-2; no definite D call. Trimming cost V 5 bases and J 3 bases, with 10 bases left between them. Germline V lookup: CDR1 MDHEN, CDR2 SYDVKM. This CDR3 has 14 amino acids.

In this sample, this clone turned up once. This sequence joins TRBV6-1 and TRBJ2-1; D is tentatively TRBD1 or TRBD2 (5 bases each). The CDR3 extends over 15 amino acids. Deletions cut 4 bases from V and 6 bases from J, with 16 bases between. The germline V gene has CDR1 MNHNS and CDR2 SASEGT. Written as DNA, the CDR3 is TGTGCCAGCAGTGTGGGGGACGGGGAGAGCAATGAGCAGTTCTTC. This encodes CASSVGDGESNEQFF.

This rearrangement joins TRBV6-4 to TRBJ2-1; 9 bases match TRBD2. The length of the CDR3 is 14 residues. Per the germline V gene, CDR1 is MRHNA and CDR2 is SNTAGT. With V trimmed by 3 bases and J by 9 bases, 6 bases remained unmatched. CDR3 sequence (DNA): TGTGCCAGCAGTGAGCGGGGGGGCGAGAGTGAGCAGTTCTTC. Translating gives CASSERGGESEQFF.

The CDR3 spells CASTGMAPEQFF. CDR3 bases: TGTGCCAGCACAGGCATGGCCCCTGAGCAGTTCTTC. The chain has TRBV5-6 and TRBJ2-1; D unclear. There are 12 residues in the CDR3. Germline loops: CDR1 SGHDT, CDR2 YYEEEE. Trimming cost V 6 bases and J 9 bases, with 13 bases left between them.

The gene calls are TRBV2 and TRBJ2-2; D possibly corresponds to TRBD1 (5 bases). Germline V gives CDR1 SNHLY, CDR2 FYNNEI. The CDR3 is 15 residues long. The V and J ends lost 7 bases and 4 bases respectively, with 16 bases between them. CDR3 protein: CASTGAFQGTGELFF. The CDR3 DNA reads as TGTGCCAGCACTGGGGCTTTTCAGGGCACCGGGGAGCTGTTTTTT.

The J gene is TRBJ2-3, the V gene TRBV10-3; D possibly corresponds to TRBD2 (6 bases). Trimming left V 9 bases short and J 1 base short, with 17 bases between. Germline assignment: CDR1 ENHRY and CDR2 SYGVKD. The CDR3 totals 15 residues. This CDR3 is CAMGDGRGGTDTQYF. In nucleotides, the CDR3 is TGTGCCATGGGAGACGGGCGGGGAGGCACAGATACGCAGTATTTT.

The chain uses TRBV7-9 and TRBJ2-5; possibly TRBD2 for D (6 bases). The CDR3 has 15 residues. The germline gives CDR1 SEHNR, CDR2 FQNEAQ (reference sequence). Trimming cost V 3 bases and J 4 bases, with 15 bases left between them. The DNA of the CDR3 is TGTGCCAGCAGCTTTGGACCGGGGGTAGGAGAGACCCAGTACTTC. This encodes CASSFGPGVGETQYF. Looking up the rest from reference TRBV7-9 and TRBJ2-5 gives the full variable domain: DTGVSQNPRHKITKRGQNVTFRCDPISEHNRLYWYRQTLGQGPEFLTYFQNEAQLEKSRLLSDRFSAERPKGSFSTLEIQRTEQGDSAMYLCASSFGPGVGETQYFGPGTRLLVL.

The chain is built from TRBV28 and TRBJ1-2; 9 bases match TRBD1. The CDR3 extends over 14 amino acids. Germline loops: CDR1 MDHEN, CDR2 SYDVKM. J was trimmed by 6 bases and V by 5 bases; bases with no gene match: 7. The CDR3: CASSTTGGGHGYTF. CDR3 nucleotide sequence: TGTGCCAGCAGTACCACAGGGGGCGGACATGGCTACACCTTC.

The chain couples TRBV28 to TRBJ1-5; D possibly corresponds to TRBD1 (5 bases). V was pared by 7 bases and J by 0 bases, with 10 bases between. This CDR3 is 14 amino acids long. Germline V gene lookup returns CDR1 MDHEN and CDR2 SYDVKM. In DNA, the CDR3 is TGTGCCAGCAACGGGGCGGCTAGCAATCAGCCCCAGCATTTT. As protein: CASNGAASNQPQHF.

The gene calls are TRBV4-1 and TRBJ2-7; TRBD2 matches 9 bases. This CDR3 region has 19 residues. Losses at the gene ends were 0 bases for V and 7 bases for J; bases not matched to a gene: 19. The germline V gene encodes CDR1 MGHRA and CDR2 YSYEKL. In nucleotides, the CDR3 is TGCGCCAGCAGCCAAGATCCTGTTTTCGGCGGGGGGGCCTCCGGGGAGCAGTACTTC. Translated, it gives CASSQDPVFGGGASGEQYF.

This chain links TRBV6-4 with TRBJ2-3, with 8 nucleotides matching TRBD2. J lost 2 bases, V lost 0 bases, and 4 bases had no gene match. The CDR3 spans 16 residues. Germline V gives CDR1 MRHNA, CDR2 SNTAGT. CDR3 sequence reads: CASSDSSGAHTDTQYF. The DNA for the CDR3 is TGTGCCAGCAGTGACTCTAGCGGGGCACACACAGATACGCAGTATTTT.